This T cell receptor (beta chain) was obtained from a study of early T cells in non-severe SARS-CoV-2 infection. Background on the study: Bulk RNA taken from unsorted whole blood was sequenced, leaving chains unpaired. The study's findings and limits: The study's VDJdb matching favored anti-spike CD8 responses and missed private and CD4 specificities.

As for this clonotype: The target antigen is unknown.

Unique molecular identifiers (one per individual cDNA molecule) were attached. TCRdb passed the 5' RACE reads through MiXCR, listing each CDR3 protein once. The sample comprises roughly 100,000 distinct CDR3 sequences, about 12% of which are singletons, and 4.4% rests with the top ten. This CDR3 is built from 16 residues. Germline V lookup: CDR1 SGHAT, CDR2 FQNNGV. V gave up 3 bases and J gave up 0 bases, with 12 bases separating them. The chain joins TRBV11-2 to TRBJ1-3; possibly TRBD1 for D (5 bases). Sample: whole blood, taken at baseline. This sequence originates from an adult who was a healthcare worker with PCR-confirmed SARS-CoV-2 infection or an uninfected control (not recorded which). CDR3 region: CASSFVGTSSGNTIYF. As DNA, the CDR3 is TGTGCCAGCAGCTTTGTGGGGACGAGCTCTGGAAACACCATATATTTT.